This T cell receptor beta chain is from a study of T cells in Graves' hyperthyroidism and ophthalmopathy. Study-level information: Peripheral blood was taken when the disease was first diagnosed, before any treatment began.

The CDR3 is 14 residues long. V was trimmed by 1 base and J by 9 bases, leaving 13 bases between them. Germline CDR1 SNHLY, CDR2 FYNNEI. This clonotype was seen a handful of times. Amplified regions were TCR beta CDR3 sequences from RNA transcripts. First-round RT-PCR with HTBI primers amplified the TCR CDR3 region. TCRdb reprocessed the multiplex PCR reads with MiXCR, giving one entry per CDR3 protein. The table includes 300,000 to 450,000 distinct CDR3 sequences, roughly 13% detected once. This rearrangement joins TRBV2 to TRBJ2-1; D gene unclear. The receptor was isolated from a woman aged 55-69 years with Graves' hyperthyroidism. Sequencing was performed on blood. Here the CDR3 reads CASSEEIRSSEQFF. CDR3 DNA: TGTGCCAGCAGTGAAGAGATTAGATCTTCTGAGCAGTTCTTC.